These 17 T cell receptor beta chains were all obtained from the same sample, sequenced in a study of response to subunit inactivated influenza vaccine. Each CDR3 protein gets one entry after TCRdb re-called the RT-PCR reads with MiXCR. The sample lists hundreds of thousands of distinct CDR3 sequences; 7.6% were seen once. The specimen comprised PBMCs from blood, sampled about 24 months after vaccination. All receptors come from a man aged 50 to 75 who received an inactivated influenza vaccine.

This clonotype was observed a handful of times. The chain couples TRBV3-1 to TRBJ2-7; D uncertain. This CDR3 is 11 amino acids long. V dropped 2 bases and J dropped 7 bases, with 6 bases sitting between them. Germline assignment: CDR1 LGHDT and CDR2 YNNKEL (reference sequence). The CDR3 protein is CASSQMREQYF. CDR3 nucleotides: TGTGCCAGCAGCCAAATGAGAGAGCAGTACTTC.

This clonotype showed up just a few times. The rearrangement joins TRBV29-1 to TRBJ2-1, with D possibly TRBD2 on 6 matching bases. V was trimmed by 4 bases and J by 7 bases, leaving 23 bases between them. The germline V gene encodes CDR1 SQVTM and CDR2 ANQGSEA. The length of the CDR3 is 16 residues. This chain's CDR3 is CSVVPPGGELFNEQFF. CDR3 nucleotide sequence: TGCAGCGTTGTTCCCCCCGGCGGGGAGTTATTTAATGAGCAGTTCTTC.

In its sample, this clonotype was seen a few times. This chain uses TRBV20-1 with TRBJ1-3; D possibly corresponds to TRBD1 (5 bases). Per the germline V gene, CDR1 is DFQATT and CDR2 is SNEGSKA (reference sequence). V lost 4 bases to trimming and J lost 8 bases, with 18 bases between them. This CDR3 is 14 amino acids long. The CDR3 sequence: CSATTGTTLDTIYF. CDR3 sequence (DNA): TGCAGTGCTACGACCGGGACCACTCTTGACACCATATATTTT.

The V and J genes are TRBV20-1 and TRBJ2-3; 11 bases are shared with TRBD2. The CDR3 consists of 14 residues. Germline lookup yields CDR1 DFQATT and CDR2 SNEGSKA (reference sequence). V shed 1 base and J 6 bases; nucleotides not matched to a gene: 3. The CDR3, as DNA: TGCAGTGCTAGAGGACGACTAGCGGGGGATACGCAGTATTTT. Its translation: CSARGRLAGDTQYF.

In this sample, this clonotype turned up a few times. In DNA, the CDR3 is TGTGCCAGCTCACCAATAGGACTAGCATCAGATACGCAGTATTTT. Its protein is CASSPIGLASDTQYF. The chain carries TRBV18 and TRBJ2-3; the match to TRBD2 covers 8 bases. Losses at the gene ends were 2 bases for V and 4 bases for J; bases not matched to a gene: 5. The CDR3 has 15 amino acids. Germline V lookup: CDR1 KGHSH, CDR2 LQKENI.

This clonotype has a count of ten or more. The chain has TRBV30 and TRBJ2-7; D is undetermined. The germline V gene encodes CDR1 GTSNPN and CDR2 SVGIG (reference sequence). The ends were cut back, 2 bases at V and 0 bases at J, with 8 bases in the middle. The CDR3 length is 13 residues. The CDR3 reads CAWSRQSSYEQYF. CDR3 nucleotides: TGTGCCTGGAGTAGGCAGAGCTCCTACGAGCAGTACTTC.

In its sample, this clonotype was seen a few times. The chain uses TRBV7-9 and TRBJ2-1; 10 positions agree with TRBD2. This CDR3 spans 15 amino acids. Germline CDR1 and CDR2: SEHNR and FQNEAQ (reference sequence). The junction had 11 bases not matched to a gene; V was cut back by 8 bases and J by 7 bases. Here the CDR3 DNA reads TGTGCCAGCGGAAGAAGCGGGGGGGCCGGGAATGAGCAGTTCTTC. Amino acids: CASGRSGGAGNEQFF.

A few counts support this clonotype. V and J are TRBV10-3 and TRBJ2-7, with D possibly being TRBD2 (6 bases). This CDR3 spans 11 amino acids. V was clipped by 6 bases and J by 6 bases, with 9 bases between them. CDR1 is ENHRY, CDR2 SYGVKD, per germline. The CDR3 reads CAIRWGGEQYF. The CDR3 nucleotides read TGTGCCATCAGATGGGGAGGCGAGCAGTACTTC.

V gene TRBV30 combines with J gene TRBJ1-2, with D perhaps matching TRBD1 (6 bases). V was pared by 3 bases and J by 3 bases, with 20 bases between. Germline CDR1 and CDR2: GTSNPN and SVGIG (reference sequence). This CDR3 contains 16 residues. The CDR3 loop reads CAWSRVNRARDYGYTF. DNA for the CDR3: TGTGCCTGGAGCCGCGTGAACAGGGCGAGGGACTATGGCTACACCTTC.

There are a few counts of this clonotype. The V and J genes are TRBV28 and TRBJ2-1, with TRBD2 matching 9 bases. Trimming took 3 bases from V and 10 from J; bases not matched to a gene: 10. Germline CDR1 is MDHEN and CDR2 is SYDVKM. This CDR3 has 15 residues. This chain's CDR3 is CASSFLSGLAGEQFF. The DNA of the CDR3 is TGTGCCAGCAGTTTCCTCTCGGGACTAGCAGGGGAGCAGTTCTTC. The entire variable domain, with the rest obtained from reference TRBV28 and TRBJ2-1, is as follows: DVKVTQSSRYLVKRTGEKVFLECVQDMDHENMFWYRQDPGLGLRLIYFSYDVKMKEKGDIPEGYSVSREKKERFSLILESASTNQTSMYLCASSFLSGLAGEQFFGPGTRLTVL.

Many counts were recorded for this clonotype. The CDR3 protein is CASSYTRSAFRGAANEQFF. Here the CDR3 DNA reads TGTGCCAGCAGTTACACTCGTAGCGCCTTTAGGGGGGCCGCTAATGAGCAGTTCTTC. The chain has TRBV6-5 and TRBJ2-1; D is possibly TRBD1 or TRBD2 (6 bases each). V lost 2 bases and J lost 7, with 27 bases in between. Per the germline V gene, CDR1 is MNHEY and CDR2 is SVGAGI. The CDR3 totals 19 residues.

This clonotype was observed a handful of times. The chain uses TRBV29-1 and TRBJ1-4, with D unresolved. The V and J ends lost 4 bases and 7 bases respectively, with 10 bases between them. The CDR3 contains 12 residues. Germline CDR1 SQVTM, CDR2 ANQGSEA. The CDR3 loop is CSVGRPGEKLFF. The CDR3 nucleotides are TGCAGCGTTGGTAGGCCGGGTGAAAAACTGTTTTTT. Variable domain in full (rest from reference TRBV29-1 and TRBJ1-4): SAVISQKPSRDICQRGTSLTIQCQVDSQVTMMFWYRQQPGQSLTLIATANQGSEATYESGFVIDKFPISRPNLTFSTLTVSNMSPEDSSIYLCSVGRPGEKLFFGSGTQLSVL.

This clonotype occurred many times. This chain connects TRBV28 to TRBJ2-3; D unresolved. The CDR3 has 14 amino acids. CDR1 MDHEN and CDR2 SYDVKM come from the germline V gene. V was pared by 2 bases and J by 0 bases, with 6 bases between. CDR3 residues: CASSLVQSTDTQYF. In DNA form, the CDR3 reads TGTGCCAGCAGTTTAGTCCAGAGCACAGATACGCAGTATTTT. Full variable domain (remainder filled in from reference TRBV28 and TRBJ2-3): DVKVTQSSRYLVKRTGEKVFLECVQDMDHENMFWYRQDPGLGLRLIYFSYDVKMKEKGDIPEGYSVSREKKERFSLILESASTNQTSMYLCASSLVQSTDTQYFGPGTRLTVL.

The genes are TRBV11-3 and TRBJ2-3, with D tentatively TRBD1 or TRBD2 (6 bases each). CDR3 length: 15 residues. Germline-derived CDR1 and CDR2 are SGHNT and YENEEA. Trimming removed 0 bases from V and 5 bases from J, with 12 bases in between. The CDR3 DNA reads as TGTGCCAGCAGCTTAGAAGGCAGGGGAGGAGATACGCAGTATTTT. Translated, it gives CASSLEGRGGDTQYF.

The genes are TRBV20-1 and TRBJ1-5; TRBD1 agrees at 8 bases. Per germline, CDR1 DFQATT and CDR2 SNEGSKA (reference sequence). V gave up 3 bases and J gave up 4 bases; unmatched junction bases: 8. This CDR3 is built from 15 residues. The CDR3 protein is CSARVQGDWNQPQHF. For the CDR3, the DNA is TGCAGTGCTAGGGTACAGGGGGACTGGAATCAGCCCCAGCATTTT.

This rearrangement joins TRBV6-5 to TRBJ1-1; 8 bases are a match to TRBD1. J was trimmed by 4 bases and V by 2 bases; bases with no gene match: 6. The CDR3 runs to 15 residues. Germline V gives CDR1 MNHEY, CDR2 SVGAGI. CDR3 in amino acids: CASSYLTGGGTEAFF. DNA of the CDR3: TGTGCCAGCAGTTACCTCACAGGGGGAGGCACTGAAGCTTTCTTT.

In its sample, this clonotype was seen many times. J is TRBJ2-1 and V is TRBV5-1, with D perhaps assigned TRBD1 or TRBD2 (6 bases each). CDR3 length equals 16 residues. Germline CDR1 is SGHRS and CDR2 is YFSETQ. V lost 7 bases and J lost 5, with 22 bases in between. For the CDR3, the DNA is TGCGCCAGCTGGAGGGGGGTCGGTGTTTTGGACAATGAGCAGTTCTTC. Translation gives CASWRGVGVLDNEQFF.